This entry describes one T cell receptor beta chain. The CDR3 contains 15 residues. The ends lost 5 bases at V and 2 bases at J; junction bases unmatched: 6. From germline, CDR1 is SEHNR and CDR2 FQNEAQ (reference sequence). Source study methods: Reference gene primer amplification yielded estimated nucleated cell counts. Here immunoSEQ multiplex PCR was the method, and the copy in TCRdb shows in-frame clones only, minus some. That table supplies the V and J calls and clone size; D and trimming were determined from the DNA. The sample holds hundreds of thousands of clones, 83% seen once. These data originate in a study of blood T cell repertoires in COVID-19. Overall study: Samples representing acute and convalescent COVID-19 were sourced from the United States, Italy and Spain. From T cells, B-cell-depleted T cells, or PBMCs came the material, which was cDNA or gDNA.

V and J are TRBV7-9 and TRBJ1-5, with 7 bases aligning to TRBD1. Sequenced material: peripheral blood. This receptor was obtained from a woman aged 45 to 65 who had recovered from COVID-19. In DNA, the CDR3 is TGTGCCAGCAGCCAGACAGGGTTGGGCAATCAGCCCCAGCATTTT. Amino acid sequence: CASSQTGLGNQPQHF.